The 12 T cell receptor beta chains reported below all come from one sample, sequenced in a study of blood T cell repertoires in COVID-19 (dated by TCRdb to 2018 to 2021). Library construction relied on the immunoSEQ multiplex PCR assay. TCRdb stores this immuneACCESS table with in-frame sequences only. Part of the clones is absent; in the studies checked, under half of the shortfall reflects unresolved V genes, and no reason is known for the rest. The sample yields some 200,000 clones; 82% were counted once. Of the sample, about an eighth falls within the top ten clones. The sample was peripheral blood. All receptors derive from a woman between 35 and 50 years old with acute or convalescent COVID-19.

As DNA, the CDR3 is TGTGCCACCAGTGACAACCGGGACAGGGAAGACTATGGCTACACCTTC. Residues: CATSDNRDREDYGYTF. The genes are TRBV24-1 and TRBJ1-2; 9 nucleotides line up with TRBD1. The CDR3 length is 16 residues. V shed 4 bases, J shed 3 bases, and the junction held 8 bases outside the gene matches. CDR1 is KGHDR, CDR2 SFDVKD, per germline.

V gene TRBV30 combines with J gene TRBJ1-2; a possible D gene is TRBD1 (5 bases). CDR1 is GTSNPN and CDR2 is SVGIG in the germline V gene (reference sequence). There are 14 residues in the CDR3. V was shortened by 4 bases and J by 6 bases, with 18 bases between the two germline ends. The chain's CDR3 is CAWTPGGTPNGYTF. The CDR3 DNA reads as TGTGCCTGGACTCCCGGGGGGACTCCAAATGGCTACACCTTC.

The J gene is TRBJ1-1, the V gene TRBV25-1; 8 positions match TRBD1. Germline values: CDR1 MGHDK, CDR2 SYGVNS. The CDR3 sequence is 15 residues long. J gave up 5 bases and V 6 bases, and 11 bases lay outside the gene matches. CDR3 in DNA: TGTGCCAGCAGGGCGGGCAGGGGGCTTTTTACTGAAGCTTTCTTT. The encoded protein is CASRAGRGLFTEAFF. Together with reference TRBV25-1 and TRBJ1-1, the CDR3 gives the full variable domain: EADIYQTPRYLVIGTGKKITLECSQTMGHDKMYWYQQDPGMELHLIHYSYGVNSTEKGDLSSESTVSRIRTEHFPLTLESARPSHTSQYLCASRAGRGLFTEAFFGQGTRLTVV.

This clone was seen just once. The V gene is TRBV9, the J gene TRBJ1-1, with a weak D call TRBD1 (5 bases). V was pared by 0 bases and J by 11 bases, with 17 bases between. This CDR3 comprises 14 residues. The germline V gene has CDR1 SGDLS and CDR2 YYNGEE. In DNA form, the CDR3 reads TGTGCCAGCAGCGTAGGAGGGACTCCTACGCATGCTTTCTTT. Translation: CASSVGGTPTHAFF.

The rearrangement links TRBV19 to TRBJ2-3, with TRBD1 matching 10 bases. The CDR3 loop spans 15 amino acids. Germline-derived CDR1 and CDR2 are LNHDA and SQIVND (reference sequence). With V trimmed by 4 bases and J by 3 bases, 4 bases remained unmatched. As DNA, the CDR3 is TGTGCCAGTAGTAAGGACAGGGGGATTACAGATACGCAGTATTTT. It is translated as CASSKDRGITDTQYF. The complete variable domain, with remaining parts taken from reference TRBV19 and TRBJ2-3, reads DGGITQSPKYLFRKEGQNVTLSCEQNLNHDAMYWYRQDPGQGLRLIYYSQIVNDFQKGDIAEGYSVSREKKESFPLTVTSAQKNPTAFYLCASSKDRGITDTQYFGPGTRLTVL.

The CDR3 nucleotides read TGTGCCAGCAGCCAAGTGACAGGTGCGGCGGCGGGAGTATCCTACGAGCAGTACTTC. Protein: CASSQVTGAAAGVSYEQYF. J is TRBJ2-7 and V is TRBV3-1 (or the pseudogene TRBV3-2); a weak D match, TRBD2 (7 bases). The CDR3 contains 19 residues. Trimming stripped 1 base from V and 1 base from J, with 23 bases between. CDR1 and CDR2 from the germline V gene are LGHDT and YNNKEL (reference sequence).

Only a few counts were recorded for this clone. This sequence joins TRBV30 and TRBJ1-6; a possible D gene is TRBD1 (6 bases). V was trimmed by 3 bases and J by 6 bases, leaving 27 bases between them. The length of the CDR3 is 19 residues. Germline loops: CDR1 GTSNPN, CDR2 SVGIG (reference sequence). CDR3 protein: CAWRKQRGGPGGSNSPLHF. Written as DNA, the CDR3 is TGTGCCTGGAGAAAACAGAGGGGGGGCCCTGGGGGTTCTAATTCACCCCTCCACTTT.

The chain recombines TRBV11-2 with TRBJ1-1; D might be TRBD1 (5 bases). This CDR3 is built from 15 residues. Looked up from germline, CDR1 is SGHAT and CDR2 is FQNNGV. V was cut by 3 bases and J by 1 base, with 12 bases left in between. Here the CDR3 DNA reads TGTGCCAGCAGCTTTCCCTCAGGGAAGAACACTGAAGCTTTCTTT. The encoded protein is CASSFPSGKNTEAFF.

This chain joins TRBV2 and TRBJ2-7, with a possible D match to TRBD2 (7 bases). V shed 2 bases and J shed 6 bases, with 17 bases lying between them. The CDR3 totals 15 residues. Germline values: CDR1 SNHLY, CDR2 FYNNEI. DNA for the CDR3: TGTGCCAGCAGTGAATCGGGGGGCCTCCCTTCCGAGCAGTACTTC. Translating gives CASSESGGLPSEQYF.

This chain joins TRBV11-2 and TRBJ2-7, with TRBD2 matching 7 bases. Germline CDR1 and CDR2: SGHAT and FQNNGV. The length of the CDR3 is 15 residues. Unmatched junction bases numbered 9, after V lost 4 bases and J lost 3 bases. Here the CDR3 DNA reads TGTGCCAGCAGCTCCGGACCGGGGGGTATCTACGAGCAGTACTTC. Translation: CASSSGPGGIYEQYF.

The V call is TRBV11-1, the J call TRBJ2-7, with 7 bases lining up with TRBD1. The V and J ends lost 5 bases and 9 bases, in that order; junction bases with no gene match: 7. Per the germline V gene, CDR1 is SGHAT and CDR2 is FQDESV (reference sequence). This CDR3 contains 12 residues. The CDR3 DNA reads TGTGCCAGCAGCGCCGACAGGGCGGGGCAGTACTTC. Residues: CASSADRAGQYF.

This chain's CDR3 is CASSIEGGPNQPQHF. The DNA for the CDR3 is TGTGCCAGTAGTATAGAGGGGGGACCGAATCAGCCCCAGCATTTT. V gene TRBV19 combines with J gene TRBJ1-5; tentative D call: TRBD1 (5 bases). Per germline, CDR1 LNHDA and CDR2 SQIVND (reference sequence). Trimming stripped 0 bases from V and 4 bases from J, with 10 bases between. The CDR3 runs 15 residues.